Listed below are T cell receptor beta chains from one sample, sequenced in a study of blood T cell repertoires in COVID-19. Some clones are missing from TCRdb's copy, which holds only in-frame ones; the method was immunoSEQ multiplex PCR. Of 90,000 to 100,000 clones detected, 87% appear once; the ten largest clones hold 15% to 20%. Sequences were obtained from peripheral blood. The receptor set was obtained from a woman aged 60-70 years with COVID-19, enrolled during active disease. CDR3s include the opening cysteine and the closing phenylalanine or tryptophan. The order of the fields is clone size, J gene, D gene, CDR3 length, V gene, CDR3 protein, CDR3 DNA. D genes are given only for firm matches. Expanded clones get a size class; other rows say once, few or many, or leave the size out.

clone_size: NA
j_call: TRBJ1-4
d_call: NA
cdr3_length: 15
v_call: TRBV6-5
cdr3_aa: CASSQHQGTNEKLFF
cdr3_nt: TGTGCCAGCAGCCAACATCAGGGGACTAATGAAAAACTGTTTTTT

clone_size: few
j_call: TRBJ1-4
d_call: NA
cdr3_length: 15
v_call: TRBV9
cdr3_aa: CASSVVPGVGEKLFF
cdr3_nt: TGTGCCAGCAGCGTAGTTCCAGGGGTAGGCGAAAAACTGTTTTTT

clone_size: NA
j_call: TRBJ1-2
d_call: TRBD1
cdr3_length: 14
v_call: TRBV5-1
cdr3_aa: CASSGSGTGNGYTF
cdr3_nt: TGCGCCAGCAGCGGGTCCGGGACAGGGAATGGCTACACCTTC

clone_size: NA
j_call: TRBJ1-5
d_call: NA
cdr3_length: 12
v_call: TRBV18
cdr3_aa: CASSTASQPQHF
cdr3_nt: TGTGCCAGCTCGACAGCGAGTCAGCCCCAGCATTTT

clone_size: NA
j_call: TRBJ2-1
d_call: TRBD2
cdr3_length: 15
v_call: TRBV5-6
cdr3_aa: CASSLLLAGGNEQFF
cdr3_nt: TGTGCCAGCAGCTTGTTGCTAGCGGGGGGTAATGAGCAGTTCTTC

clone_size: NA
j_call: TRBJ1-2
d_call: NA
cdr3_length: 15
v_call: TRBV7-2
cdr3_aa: CASSLARTADYGYTF
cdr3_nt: TGTGCCAGCAGCTTAGCCCGGACAGCGGACTATGGCTACACCTTC

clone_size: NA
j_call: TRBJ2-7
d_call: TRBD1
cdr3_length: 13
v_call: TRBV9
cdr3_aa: CASSVAGTGKQYF
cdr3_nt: TGTGCCAGCAGCGTAGCCGGGACAGGGAAGCAGTACTTC

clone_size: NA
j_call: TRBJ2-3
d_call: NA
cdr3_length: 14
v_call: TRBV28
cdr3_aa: CASSTGRKGGTQYF
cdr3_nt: TGTGCCAGCAGTACGGGCCGAAAAGGGGGTACGCAGTATTTT

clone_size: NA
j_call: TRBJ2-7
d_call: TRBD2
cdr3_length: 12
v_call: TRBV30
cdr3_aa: CAWGRDSYEQYF
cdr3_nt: TGTGCCTGGGGGAGGGATTCCTACGAGCAGTACTTC

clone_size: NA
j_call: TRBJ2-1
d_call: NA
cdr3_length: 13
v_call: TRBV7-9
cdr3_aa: CASSPRESNEQFF
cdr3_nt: TGTGCCAGCAGCCCCCGGGAGTCCAATGAGCAGTTCTTC

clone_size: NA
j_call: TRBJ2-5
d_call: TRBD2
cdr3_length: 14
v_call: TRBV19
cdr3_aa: CASAGTSNSGTQYF
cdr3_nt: TGTGCCAGTGCCGGGACTAGTAACTCGGGGACCCAGTACTTC

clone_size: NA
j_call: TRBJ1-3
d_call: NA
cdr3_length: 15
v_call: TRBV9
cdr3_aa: CASSVGPGSGNTIYF
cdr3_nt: TGTGCCAGCAGCGTAGGTCCGGGGAGCGGAAACACCATATATTTT

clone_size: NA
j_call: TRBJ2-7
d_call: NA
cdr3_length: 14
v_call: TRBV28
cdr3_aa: CASSLPGPPYEQYF
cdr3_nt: TGTGCCAGCAGTTTACCAGGGCCCCCCTACGAGCAGTACTTC

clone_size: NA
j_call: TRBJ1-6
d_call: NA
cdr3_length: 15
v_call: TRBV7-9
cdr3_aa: CASSPQGVENSPLHF
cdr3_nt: TGTGCCAGCAGCCCACAGGGCGTCGAAAATTCACCCCTCCACTTT

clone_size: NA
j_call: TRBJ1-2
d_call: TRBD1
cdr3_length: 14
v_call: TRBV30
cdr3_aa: CAWSGDRGHPGYTF
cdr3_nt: TGTGCCTGGAGTGGGGACAGGGGGCATCCGGGCTACACCTTC

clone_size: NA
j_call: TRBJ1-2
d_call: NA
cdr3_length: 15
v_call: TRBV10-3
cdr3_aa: CAISESGRLVYGYTF
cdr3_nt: TGTGCCATCAGTGAGTCAGGCCGGCTAGTCTATGGCTACACCTTC

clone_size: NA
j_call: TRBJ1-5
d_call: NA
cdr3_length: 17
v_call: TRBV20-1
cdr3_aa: CSASTGGPSYSNQPQHF
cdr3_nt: TGCAGTGCTAGTACGGGGGGCCCCTCTTATAGCAATCAGCCCCAGCATTTT

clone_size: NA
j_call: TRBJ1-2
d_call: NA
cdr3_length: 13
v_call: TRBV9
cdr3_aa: CASSLRTDNGYTF
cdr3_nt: TGTGCCAGCAGCCTACGGACAGATAATGGCTACACCTTC

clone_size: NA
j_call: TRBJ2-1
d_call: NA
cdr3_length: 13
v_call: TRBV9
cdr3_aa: CASSVPPYNEQFF
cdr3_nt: TGTGCCAGCAGCGTACCCCCTTACAATGAGCAGTTCTTC

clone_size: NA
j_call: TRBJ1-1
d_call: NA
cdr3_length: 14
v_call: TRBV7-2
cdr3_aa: CASSFTGMNTEAFF
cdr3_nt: TGTGCCAGCAGCTTTACAGGGATGAACACTGAAGCTTTCTTT

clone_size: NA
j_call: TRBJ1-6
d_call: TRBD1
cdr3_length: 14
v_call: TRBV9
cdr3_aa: CASARGPGNSPLHF
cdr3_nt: TGTGCCAGCGCCAGGGGGCCGGGCAATTCACCCCTCCACTTT

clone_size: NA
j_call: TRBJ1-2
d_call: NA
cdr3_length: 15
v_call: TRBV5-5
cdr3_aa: CASSLGVNSNYGYTF
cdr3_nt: TGTGCCAGCAGCTTGGGGGTTAACAGCAACTATGGCTACACCTTC

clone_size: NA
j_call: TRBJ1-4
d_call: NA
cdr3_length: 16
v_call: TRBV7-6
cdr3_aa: CASSSQLPKGGEKLFF
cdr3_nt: TGTGCCAGCAGCTCCCAGCTTCCCAAGGGGGGGGAAAAACTGTTTTTT

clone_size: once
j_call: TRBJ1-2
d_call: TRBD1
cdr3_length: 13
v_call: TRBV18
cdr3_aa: CASSRDRSYGYTF
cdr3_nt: TGTGCCAGCTCACGGGACAGGTCTTATGGCTACACCTTC

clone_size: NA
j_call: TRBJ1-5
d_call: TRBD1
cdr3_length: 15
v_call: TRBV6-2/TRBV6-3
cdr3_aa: CASSSDRGSNQPQHF
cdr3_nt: TGTGCCAGCAGCTCGGACAGGGGTAGCAATCAGCCCCAGCATTTT

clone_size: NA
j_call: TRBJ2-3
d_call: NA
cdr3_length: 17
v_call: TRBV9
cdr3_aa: CASSVKTKLSLTDTQYF
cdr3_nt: TGTGCCAGCAGCGTAAAAACGAAGCTGTCCCTCACAGATACGCAGTATTTT

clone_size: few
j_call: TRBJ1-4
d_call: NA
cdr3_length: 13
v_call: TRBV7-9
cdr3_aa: CASSSQQYEKLFF
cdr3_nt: TGTGCCAGCAGCTCTCAACAGTATGAAAAACTGTTTTTT

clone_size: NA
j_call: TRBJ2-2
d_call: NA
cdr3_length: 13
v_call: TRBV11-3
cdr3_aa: CASSLAGTGELFF
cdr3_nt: TGTGCCAGCAGCTTAGCGGGTACCGGGGAGCTGTTTTTT

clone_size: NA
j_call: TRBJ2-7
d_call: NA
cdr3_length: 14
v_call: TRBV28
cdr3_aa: CASFPLLGGYEQYF
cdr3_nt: TGTGCCAGTTTCCCCCTGTTGGGGGGCTACGAGCAGTACTTC

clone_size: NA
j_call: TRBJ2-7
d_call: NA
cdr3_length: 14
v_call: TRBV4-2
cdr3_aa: CASSQGKGAYEQYF
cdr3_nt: TGTGCCAGCAGCCAAGGAAAAGGGGCCTACGAGCAGTACTTC

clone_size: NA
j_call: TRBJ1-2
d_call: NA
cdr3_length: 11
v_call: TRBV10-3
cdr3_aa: CAISDRGGYTF
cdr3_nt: TGTGCCATCAGTGACCGAGGAGGCTACACCTTC

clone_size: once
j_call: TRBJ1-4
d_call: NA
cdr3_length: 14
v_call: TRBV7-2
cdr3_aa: CASSFGGLEEKLFF
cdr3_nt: TGTGCCAGCAGCTTCGGGGGGCTGGAGGAAAAACTGTTTTTT

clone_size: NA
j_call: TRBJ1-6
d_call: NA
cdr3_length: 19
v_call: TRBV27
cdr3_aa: CASSFVGGASRYGDSPLHF
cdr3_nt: TGTGCCAGCAGCTTCGTGGGGGGGGCCTCTAGGTATGGGGATTCACCCCTCCACTTT

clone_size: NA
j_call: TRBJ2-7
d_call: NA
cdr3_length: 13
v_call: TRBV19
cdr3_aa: CASRSAGTYEQYF
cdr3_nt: TGTGCCAGTAGGTCGGCAGGGACCTACGAGCAGTACTTC

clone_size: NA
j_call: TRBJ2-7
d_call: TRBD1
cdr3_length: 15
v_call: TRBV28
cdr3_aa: CASRPSGQGYYEQYF
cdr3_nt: TGTGCCAGCAGACCATCGGGACAGGGATACTACGAGCAGTACTTC

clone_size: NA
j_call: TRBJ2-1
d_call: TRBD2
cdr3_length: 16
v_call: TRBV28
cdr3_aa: CASTPTSGGRLNEQFF
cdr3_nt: TGTGCCAGCACCCCGACTAGCGGGGGACGACTGAATGAGCAGTTCTTC

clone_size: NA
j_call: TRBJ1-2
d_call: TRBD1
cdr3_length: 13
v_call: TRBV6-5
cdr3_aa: CASSYQGDYGYTF
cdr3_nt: TGTGCCAGCAGTTACCAGGGGGACTATGGCTACACCTTC

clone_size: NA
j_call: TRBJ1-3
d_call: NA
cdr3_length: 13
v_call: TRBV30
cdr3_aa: CAWSEGVGNTIYF
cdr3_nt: TGTGCCTGGTCTGAGGGGGTCGGGAACACCATATATTTT

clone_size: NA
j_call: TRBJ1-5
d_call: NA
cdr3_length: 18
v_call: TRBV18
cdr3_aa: CASSPPYRGSGSNQPQHF
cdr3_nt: TGTGCCAGCTCACCACCGTATAGGGGGTCGGGCAGCAATCAGCCCCAGCATTTT

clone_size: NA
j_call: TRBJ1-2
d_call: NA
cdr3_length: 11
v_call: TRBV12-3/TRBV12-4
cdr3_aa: CATWGDYGYTF
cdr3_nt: TGTGCCACCTGGGGGGACTATGGCTACACCTTC

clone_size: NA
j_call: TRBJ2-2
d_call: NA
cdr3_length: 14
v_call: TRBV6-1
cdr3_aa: CASRTSGNTGELFF
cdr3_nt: TGTGCCAGCAGGACAAGCGGAAACACCGGGGAGCTGTTTTTT

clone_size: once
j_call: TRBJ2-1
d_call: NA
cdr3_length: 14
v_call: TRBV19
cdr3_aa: CASSVGRIGNEQFF
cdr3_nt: TGTGCCAGTAGTGTTGGGAGAATAGGCAATGAGCAGTTCTTC

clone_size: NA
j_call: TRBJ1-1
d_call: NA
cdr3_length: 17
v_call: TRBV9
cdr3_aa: CASSLPREGLSNTEAFF
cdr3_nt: TGTGCCAGCAGCCTACCTCGGGAGGGCCTTTCGAACACTGAAGCTTTCTTT

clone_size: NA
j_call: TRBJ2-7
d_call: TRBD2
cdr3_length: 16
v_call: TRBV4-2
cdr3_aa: CASSQEHSGSSYEQYF
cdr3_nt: TGTGCCAGCAGCCAAGAACATAGCGGGTCATCCTACGAGCAGTACTTC

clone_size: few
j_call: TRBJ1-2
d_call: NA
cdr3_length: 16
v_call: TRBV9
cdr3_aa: CASSVETRARMSGYTF
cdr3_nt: TGTGCCAGCAGCGTAGAGACTAGAGCTCGGATGAGTGGCTACACCTTC

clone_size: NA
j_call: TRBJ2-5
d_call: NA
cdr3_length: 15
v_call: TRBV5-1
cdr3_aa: CASSLASPQRETQYF
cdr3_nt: TGCGCCAGCAGCTTGGCCTCCCCCCAGCGCGAGACCCAGTACTTC